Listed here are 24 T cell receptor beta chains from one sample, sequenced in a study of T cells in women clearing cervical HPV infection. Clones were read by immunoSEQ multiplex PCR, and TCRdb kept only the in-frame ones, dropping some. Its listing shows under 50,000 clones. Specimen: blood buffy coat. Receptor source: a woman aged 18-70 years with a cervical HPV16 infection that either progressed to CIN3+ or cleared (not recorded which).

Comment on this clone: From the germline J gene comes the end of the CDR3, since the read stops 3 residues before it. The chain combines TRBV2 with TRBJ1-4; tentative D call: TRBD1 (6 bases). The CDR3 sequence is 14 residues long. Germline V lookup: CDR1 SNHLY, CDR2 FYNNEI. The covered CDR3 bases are TGTGCCAGCCAGGATAACTTGGGGGCCAACGTA. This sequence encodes CASQDNLGANV. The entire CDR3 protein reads CASQDNLGANVLFF.

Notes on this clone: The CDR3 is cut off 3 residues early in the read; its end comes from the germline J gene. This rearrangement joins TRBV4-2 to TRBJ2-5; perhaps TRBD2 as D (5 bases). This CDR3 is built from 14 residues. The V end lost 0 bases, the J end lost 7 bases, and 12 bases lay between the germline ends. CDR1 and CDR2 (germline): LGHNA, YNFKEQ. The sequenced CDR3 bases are TGTGCCAGCAGCCAAGAGGTACGGGGTGCGACC. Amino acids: CASSQEVRGAT. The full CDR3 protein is CASSQEVRGATQYF.

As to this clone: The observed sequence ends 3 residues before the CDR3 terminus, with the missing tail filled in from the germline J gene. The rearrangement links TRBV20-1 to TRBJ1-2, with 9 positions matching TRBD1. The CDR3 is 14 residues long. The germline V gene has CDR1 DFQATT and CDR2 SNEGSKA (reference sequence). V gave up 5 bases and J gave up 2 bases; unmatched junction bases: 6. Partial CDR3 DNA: TGCAGTGCTTCCGGGACAGGGAGGAACTATGGC. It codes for CSASGTGRNYG. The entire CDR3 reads CSASGTGRNYGYTF.

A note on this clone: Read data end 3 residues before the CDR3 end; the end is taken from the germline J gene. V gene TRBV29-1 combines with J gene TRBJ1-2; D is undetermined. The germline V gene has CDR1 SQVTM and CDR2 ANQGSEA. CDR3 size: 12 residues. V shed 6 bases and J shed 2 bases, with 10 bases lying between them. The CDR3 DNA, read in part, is TGCAGCGTGGGCGGGGAGAACTATGGC. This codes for CSVGGENYG. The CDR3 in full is CSVGGENYGYTF.

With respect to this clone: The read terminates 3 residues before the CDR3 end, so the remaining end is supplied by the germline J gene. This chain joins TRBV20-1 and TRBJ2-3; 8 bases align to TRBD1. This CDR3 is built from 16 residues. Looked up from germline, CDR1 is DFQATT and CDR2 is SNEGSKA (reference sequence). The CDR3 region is CSASFRGQDVIGTQYF. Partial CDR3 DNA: TGCAGTGCTAGCTTCAGGGGACAGGACGTTATTGGGACG.

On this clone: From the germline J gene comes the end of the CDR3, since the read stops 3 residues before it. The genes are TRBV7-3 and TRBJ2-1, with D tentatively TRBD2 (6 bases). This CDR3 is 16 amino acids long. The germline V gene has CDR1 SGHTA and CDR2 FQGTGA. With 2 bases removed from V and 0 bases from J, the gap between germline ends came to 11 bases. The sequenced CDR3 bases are TGTGCCAGCAGCTTACTTGCGGGGCACTCCTACAATGAG. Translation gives CASSLLAGHSYNE. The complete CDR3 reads CASSLLAGHSYNEQFF.

The CDR3 region is CASSNTGQYSDTQYF. The covered CDR3 bases are TGCGCCAGCAGTAACACGGGACAGTATTCAGATACG. The V and J genes are TRBV5-1 and TRBJ2-3; 7 bases align to TRBD1. The read gets to within 3 residues of the CDR3 end, and the germline J gene fills in the rest. V gave up 5 bases and J gave up 4 bases; unmatched junction bases: 10. CDR1 and CDR2 from the germline V gene are SGHRS and YFSETQ. The CDR3 loop spans 15 amino acids.

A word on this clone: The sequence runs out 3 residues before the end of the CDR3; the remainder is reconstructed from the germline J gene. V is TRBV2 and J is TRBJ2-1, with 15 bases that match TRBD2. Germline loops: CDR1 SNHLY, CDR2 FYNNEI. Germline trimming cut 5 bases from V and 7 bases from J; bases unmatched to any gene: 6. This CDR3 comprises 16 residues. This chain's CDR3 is CASSPPGLAGGNEQFF. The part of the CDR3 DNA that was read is TGTGCCAGCAGTCCCCCCGGACTAGCGGGGGGGAATGAG.

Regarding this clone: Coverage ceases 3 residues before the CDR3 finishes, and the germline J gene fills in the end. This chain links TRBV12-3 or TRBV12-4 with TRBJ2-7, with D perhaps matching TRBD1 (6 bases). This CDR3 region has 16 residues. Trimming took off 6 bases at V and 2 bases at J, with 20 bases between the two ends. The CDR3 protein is CASSEGAGEVPYEQYF. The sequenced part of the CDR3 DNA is TGTGCCAGCAGCGAAGGGGCAGGGGAAGTACCCTACGAG.

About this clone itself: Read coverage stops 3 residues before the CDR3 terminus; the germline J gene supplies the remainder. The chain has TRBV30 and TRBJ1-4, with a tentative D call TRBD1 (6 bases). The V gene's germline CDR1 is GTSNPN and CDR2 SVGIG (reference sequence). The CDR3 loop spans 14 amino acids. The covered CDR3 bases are TGTGCCTGTACCGTTTTGGGGGCGATTTCACCA. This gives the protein CACTVLGAISP. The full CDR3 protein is CACTVLGAISPLFF.

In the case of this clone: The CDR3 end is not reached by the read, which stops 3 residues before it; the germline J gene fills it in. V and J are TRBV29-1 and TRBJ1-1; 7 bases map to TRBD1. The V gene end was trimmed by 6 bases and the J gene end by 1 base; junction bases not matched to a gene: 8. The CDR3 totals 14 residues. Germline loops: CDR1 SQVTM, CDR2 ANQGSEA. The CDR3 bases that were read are TGCAGCGTCGTGACAGGGACCGCGAACACTGAA. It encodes CSVVTGTANTE. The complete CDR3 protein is CSVVTGTANTEAFF. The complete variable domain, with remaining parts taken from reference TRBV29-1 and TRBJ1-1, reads SAVISQKPSRDICQRGTSLTIQCQVDSQVTMMFWYRQQPGQSLTLIATANQGSEATYESGFVIDKFPISRPNLTFSTLTVSNMSPEDSSIYLCSVVTGTANTEAFFGQGTRLTVV.

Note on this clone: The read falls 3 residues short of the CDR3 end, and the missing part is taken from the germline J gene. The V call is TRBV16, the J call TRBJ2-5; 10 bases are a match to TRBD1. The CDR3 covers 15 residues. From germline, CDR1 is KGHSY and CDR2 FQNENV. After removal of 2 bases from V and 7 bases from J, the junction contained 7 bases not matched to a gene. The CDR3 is CASSQTRTGGWTQYF. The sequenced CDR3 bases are TGTGCCAGCAGCCAAACTCGGACAGGGGGATGGACC.

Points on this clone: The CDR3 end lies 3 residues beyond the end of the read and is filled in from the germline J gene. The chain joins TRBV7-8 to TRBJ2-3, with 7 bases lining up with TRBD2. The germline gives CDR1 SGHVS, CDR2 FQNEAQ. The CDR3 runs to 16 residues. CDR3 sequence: CASSPLGGYSNQPQYF. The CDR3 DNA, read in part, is TGTGCCAGCAGCCCGTTGGGGGGGTATAGCAATCAGCCG.

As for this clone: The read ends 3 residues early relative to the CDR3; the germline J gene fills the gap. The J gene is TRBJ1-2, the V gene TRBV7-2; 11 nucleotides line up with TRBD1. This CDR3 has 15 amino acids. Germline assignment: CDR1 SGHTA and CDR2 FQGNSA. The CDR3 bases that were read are TGTGCCAGCAGCTTAGGGTTGGGACAGGGGGACGGC. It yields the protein CASSLGLGQGDG. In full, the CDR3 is CASSLGLGQGDGYTF.

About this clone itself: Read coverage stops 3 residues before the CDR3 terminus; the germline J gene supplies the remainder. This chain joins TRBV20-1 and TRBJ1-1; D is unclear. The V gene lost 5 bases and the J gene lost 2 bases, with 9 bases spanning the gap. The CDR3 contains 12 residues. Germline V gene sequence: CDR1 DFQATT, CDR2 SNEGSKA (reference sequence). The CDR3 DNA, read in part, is TGCAGTGCTGTCAGTGGCAACACTGAA. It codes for CSAVSGNTE. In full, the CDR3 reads CSAVSGNTEAFF.

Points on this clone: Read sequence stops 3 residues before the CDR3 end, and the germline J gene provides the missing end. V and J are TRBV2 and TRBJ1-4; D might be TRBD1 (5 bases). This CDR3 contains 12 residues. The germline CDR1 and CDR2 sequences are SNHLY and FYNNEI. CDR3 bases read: TGTGCCAGCAGGATACAGGCTTCACCA. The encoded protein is CASRIQASP. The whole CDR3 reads CASRIQASPLFF.

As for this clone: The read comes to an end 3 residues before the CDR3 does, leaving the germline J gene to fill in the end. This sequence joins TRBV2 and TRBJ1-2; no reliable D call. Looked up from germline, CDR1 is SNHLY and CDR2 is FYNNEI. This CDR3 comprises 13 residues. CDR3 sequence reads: CASRFVSSYDYTF. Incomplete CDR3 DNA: TGTGCCAGCAGGTTCGTGAGCTCCTACGAC.

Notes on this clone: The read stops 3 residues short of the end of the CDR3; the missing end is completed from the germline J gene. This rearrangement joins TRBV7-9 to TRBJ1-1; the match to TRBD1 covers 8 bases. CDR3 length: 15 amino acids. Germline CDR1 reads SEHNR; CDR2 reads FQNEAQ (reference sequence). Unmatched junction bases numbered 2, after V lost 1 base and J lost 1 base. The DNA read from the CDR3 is TGTGCCAGCAGCTTAGGAGGACAGGGGAACACTGAA. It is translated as CASSLGGQGNTE. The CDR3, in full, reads CASSLGGQGNTEAFF. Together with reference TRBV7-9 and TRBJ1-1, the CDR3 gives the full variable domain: DTGVSQNPRHKITKRGQNVTFRCDPISEHNRLYWYRQTLGQGPEFLTYFQNEAQLEKSRLLSDRFSAERPKGSFSTLEIQRTEQGDSAMYLCASSLGGQGNTEAFFGQGTRLTVV.

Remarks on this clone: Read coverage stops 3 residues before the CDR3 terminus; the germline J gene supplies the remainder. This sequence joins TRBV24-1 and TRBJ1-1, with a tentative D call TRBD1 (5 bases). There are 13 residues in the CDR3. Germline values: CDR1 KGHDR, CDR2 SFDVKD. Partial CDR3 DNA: TGTGCCACCAGTGATCCTGATAAGGGGGAA. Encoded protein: CATSDPDKGE. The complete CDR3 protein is CATSDPDKGEAFF.

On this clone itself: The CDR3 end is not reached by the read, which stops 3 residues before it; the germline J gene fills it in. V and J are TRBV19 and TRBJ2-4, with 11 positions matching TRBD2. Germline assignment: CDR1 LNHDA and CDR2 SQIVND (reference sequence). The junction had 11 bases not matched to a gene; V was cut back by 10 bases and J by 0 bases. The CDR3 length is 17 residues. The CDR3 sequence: CATSSGRSLIAKNIQYF. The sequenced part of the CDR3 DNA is TGTGCCACATCTAGCGGGAGGTCTCTTATAGCCAAAAACATT.

CDR3 bases read: TGCGCCAGCACCCGGACAGGGGGCGAAAACACC. It translates to CASTRTGGENT. Given in full, the CDR3 is CASTRTGGENTIYF. The rearrangement uses TRBV5-1 and TRBJ1-3; 11 bases map to TRBD1. The CDR3 extends 3 residues past the end of the read, so its final part is completed from the germline J gene. The CDR3 is 14 residues long. Germline V gene sequence: CDR1 SGHRS, CDR2 YFSETQ. With V trimmed by 6 bases and J by 6 bases, 5 bases remained unmatched.

The CDR3 here is CASSLNSPGRARPGANVLTF. The CDR3 DNA, read in part, is TGTGCCAGTAGTCTTAATTCCCCCGGCAGGGCTCGTCCTGGGGCCAACGTC. The rearrangement links TRBV19 to TRBJ2-6; D is possibly TRBD1 (5 bases). The sequenced fragment ends 3 residues before the CDR3 boundary, so the rest is inferred from the germline J gene. From germline, CDR1 is LNHDA and CDR2 SQIVND (reference sequence). The CDR3 runs 20 residues. Deletions cut 5 bases from V and 2 bases from J, with 25 bases between.

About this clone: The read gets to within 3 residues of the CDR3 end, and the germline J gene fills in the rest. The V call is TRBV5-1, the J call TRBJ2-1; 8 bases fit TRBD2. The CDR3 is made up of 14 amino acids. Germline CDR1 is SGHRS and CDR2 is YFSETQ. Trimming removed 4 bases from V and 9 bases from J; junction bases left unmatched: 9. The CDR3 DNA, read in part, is TGCGCCAGCAGCATCACTATTCTAGCGGGTGAG. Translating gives CASSITILAGE. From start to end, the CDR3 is CASSITILAGEQFF.

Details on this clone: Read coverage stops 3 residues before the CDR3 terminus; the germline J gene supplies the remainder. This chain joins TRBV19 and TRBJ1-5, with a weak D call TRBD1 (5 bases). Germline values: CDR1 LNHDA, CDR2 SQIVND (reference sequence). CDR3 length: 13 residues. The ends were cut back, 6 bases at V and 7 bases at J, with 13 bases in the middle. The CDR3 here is CASSALTVQPQHF. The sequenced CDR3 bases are TGTGCCAGTAGCGCCCTGACAGTCCAGCCC.